What follows are 5 T cell receptor beta chains derived from one specimen sequenced in a study of shared clonotypes between healthy human individuals. Using immunoSEQ multiplex PCR, the repertoire was profiled, and TCRdb retains in-frame clones only, with some absent. This sample carries about 1 million clones, 75% of them seen once, and the ten largest clones take around 1.4%. What was sequenced was memory CD4+ T cells sorted from blood. Subset in this sample: CD45RA-negative fraction. Receptor source: a man in his late teens or twenties in good health.

The CDR3 DNA reads TGTGCCAGCTCACCAAGGGCAGGGGGCCTTCAGTCGAACACTGAAGCTTTCTTT. As protein: CASSPRAGGLQSNTEAFF. V gene TRBV18 combines with J gene TRBJ1-1; 8 bases map to TRBD1. V lost 2 bases, J lost 1 base, and 12 bases stayed unmatched. This CDR3 is 18 amino acids long. CDR1 KGHSH and CDR2 LQKENI come from the germline V gene.

This chain links TRBV4-2 with TRBJ2-1; D unclear. The germline gives CDR1 LGHNA, CDR2 YNFKEQ. This CDR3 comprises 21 residues. V shed 1 base and J shed 1 base, with 26 bases lying between them. The CDR3 here is CASSQVWDGTSSWGSYNEQFF. For the CDR3, the DNA is TGTGCCAGCAGCCAAGTTTGGGATGGCACGTCCTCCTGGGGATCCTACAATGAGCAGTTCTTC.

The chain has TRBV7-2 and TRBJ2-1; perhaps TRBD2 as D (6 bases). Trimming cost V 4 bases and J 9 bases, with 10 bases left between them. Germline-derived CDR1 and CDR2 are SGHTA and FQGNSA. This CDR3 is 12 amino acids long. CDR3 loop: CASSSLGGEQFF. As DNA, the CDR3 is TGTGCCAGCAGCTCCCTGGGGGGTGAGCAGTTCTTC.

The chain couples TRBV27 to TRBJ2-5; 11 positions agree with TRBD1. Germline V gene sequence: CDR1 MNHEY, CDR2 SMNVEV (reference sequence). The V gene end was trimmed by 4 bases and the J gene end by 5 bases; junction bases not matched to a gene: 3. There are 14 residues in the CDR3. The CDR3 loop is CASSSGQGVETQYF. In nucleotides, the CDR3 is TGTGCCAGCAGTTCGGGACAGGGGGTTGAGACCCAGTACTTC.

This clone was counted many times. The chain uses TRBV2 and TRBJ2-2, with 9 positions matching TRBD1. The germline CDR1 and CDR2 sequences are SNHLY and FYNNEI. The ends lost 5 bases at V and 6 bases at J; junction bases unmatched: 4. CDR3 length equals 14 residues. CDR3 sequence (DNA): TGTGCCAGCAGTTGGGACAGGGACGCCGGGGAGCTGTTTTTT. It translates to CASSWDRDAGELFF.